What follows are 28 T cell receptor beta chains derived from one specimen sequenced in a study of cytomegalovirus exposure and HLA in healthy donors (dated by TCRdb to 2015 to 2018). The library was made by the immunoSEQ multiplex PCR assay. A mixture of 60 forward primers for TCR Vbeta segments and 13 reverse primers for TCR Jbeta segments was used in the multiplex PCR. TCRdb limited this immuneACCESS table to in-frame rearrangements with V and J called. A share of clones is missing; checked studies link under half to unresolved V genes, and the rest is unexplained. The sample table holds some 150,000 clones, of which roughly three quarters were seen once. Together, the top ten hold 3.5% to 4.5% of the sample. The sample was PBMCs. The receptors come from a human donor in good health.

V is TRBV5-4 and J is TRBJ1-1; D uncertain. The CDR3 runs 13 residues. With 5 bases removed from V and 0 bases from J, the gap between germline ends came to 8 bases. The V gene's germline CDR1 is SGHNT and CDR2 YYREEE (reference sequence). In nucleotides, the CDR3 is TGTGCCAGCAGGGGTGAGGTGAACACTGAAGCTTTCTTT. Its protein is CASRGEVNTEAFF.

The rearrangement joins TRBV7-8 to TRBJ1-5; D unclear. V was clipped by 2 bases and J by 4 bases, with 12 bases between them. The CDR3 is 15 amino acids. The germline V gene has CDR1 SGHVS and CDR2 FQNEAQ. The CDR3: CASSLMRAANQPQHF. As DNA, the CDR3 is TGTGCCAGCAGCTTAATGAGGGCAGCTAATCAGCCCCAGCATTTT.

The genes are TRBV18 and TRBJ2-5; TRBD1 matches at 10 bases. Germline loops: CDR1 KGHSH, CDR2 LQKENI. J gave up 5 bases and V 3 bases, and 3 bases lay outside the gene matches. This CDR3 is built from 14 residues. In DNA, the CDR3 is TGTGCCAGCTCACCCTCGGACAGGGGGGAGACCCAGTACTTC. It codes for CASSPSDRGETQYF.

The chain links TRBV19 to TRBJ2-7; 7 positions agree with TRBD1. This CDR3 is 11 amino acids long. Germline values: CDR1 LNHDA, CDR2 SQIVND (reference sequence). V was clipped by 10 bases and J by 4 bases; unmatched bases: 4. The CDR3 nucleotides are TGTGCCACCAGACAGGGTTACGAGCAGTACTTC. Its translation is CATRQGYEQYF.

The chain is built from TRBV28 and TRBJ2-1; perhaps TRBD1 as D (6 bases). The V gene lost 7 bases and the J gene lost 5 bases, with 21 bases spanning the gap. This CDR3 comprises 16 residues. Germline V CDR1 and CDR2: MDHEN, SYDVKM. The CDR3 DNA sequence: TGTGCCAGCATCCGAAGAACAGGGAGTAGGGACAATGAGCAGTTCTTC. It is translated as CASIRRTGSRDNEQFF.

The chain recombines TRBV5-1 with TRBJ2-1, with 12 nucleotides matching TRBD2. Trimming took 4 bases from V and 0 from J; bases not matched to a gene: 11. The length of the CDR3 is 19 residues. Germline assignment: CDR1 SGHRS and CDR2 YFSETQ. The DNA of the CDR3 is TGCGCCAGCAGCCCCATCCTAGCGACTAGCGGGAGCTCCTACAATGAGCAGTTCTTC. It is translated as CASSPILATSGSSYNEQFF.

The chain is built from TRBV7-9 and TRBJ1-2; D perhaps matches TRBD1 (6 bases). Germline CDR1 and CDR2: SEHNR and FQNEAQ (reference sequence). V was shortened by 5 bases and J by 4 bases, with 23 bases between the two germline ends. The CDR3 length is 17 residues. CDR3 sequence reads: CASSEPADSFSPYGYTF. The CDR3 bases are TGTGCCAGCAGCGAGCCGGCGGACAGCTTTAGCCCCTATGGCTACACCTTC.

The V and J genes are TRBV27 and TRBJ2-2; 7 bases agree with TRBD1. V was clipped by 1 base and J by 4 bases; unmatched bases: 6. Germline CDR1 is MNHEY and CDR2 is SMNVEV (reference sequence). The CDR3 totals 16 residues. CDR3 in DNA: TGTGCCAGCAGTTTATTAGGACAGGTACCCACCGGGGAGCTGTTTTTT. It is translated as CASSLLGQVPTGELFF.

This rearrangement joins TRBV19 to TRBJ1-5; D is possibly TRBD1 (5 bases). The CDR3 length is 15 residues. The V gene lost 7 bases and the J gene lost 6 bases, with 19 bases spanning the gap. The germline gives CDR1 LNHDA, CDR2 SQIVND (reference sequence). This CDR3 is CASTMGLGSSQPQHF. As DNA, the CDR3 is TGTGCCAGTACGATGGGACTGGGGTCCAGTCAGCCCCAGCATTTT.

The genes are TRBV7-8 and TRBJ2-1; D unclear. V lost 7 bases to trimming and J lost 5 bases, with 6 bases between them. The CDR3 loop spans 11 amino acids. The V gene's germline CDR1 is SGHVS and CDR2 FQNEAQ. The chain's CDR3 is CASTSDNEQFF. The DNA of the CDR3 is TGTGCCAGCACGTCGGACAATGAGCAGTTCTTC.

The gene calls are TRBV2 and TRBJ1-2, with no clear D. V lost 6 bases to trimming and J lost 5 bases, with 13 bases between them. This CDR3 region has 13 residues. Germline-derived CDR1 and CDR2 are SNHLY and FYNNEI. In nucleotides, the CDR3 is TGTGCCAGCAGCGGCTTCGGGGTATATGGCTACACCTTC. Protein product: CASSGFGVYGYTF.

The rearrangement links TRBV5-6 to TRBJ2-1, with 7 bases aligning to TRBD1. Per the germline V gene, CDR1 is SGHDT and CDR2 is YYEEEE. Germline trimming cut 5 bases from V and 4 bases from J; bases unmatched to any gene: 9. This CDR3 comprises 15 residues. The CDR3 loop is CASRYPGQRYNEQFF. Here the CDR3 DNA reads TGTGCCAGCAGATATCCGGGACAGAGATACAATGAGCAGTTCTTC.

About this clone itself: In the same sample, other DNA sequences code for this CDR3. CDR3 protein: CASSSGETQYF. CDR3 sequence (DNA): TGTGCCAGTAGTAGCGGCGAGACCCAGTACTTC. The J gene is TRBJ2-5, the V gene TRBV19; no clear D gene. Looked up from germline, CDR1 is LNHDA and CDR2 is SQIVND (reference sequence). V shed 4 bases and J shed 5 bases, with 5 bases lying between them. This CDR3 region has 11 residues.

This chain uses TRBV5-1 with TRBJ2-5; TRBD2 might be the D (6 bases). Per germline, CDR1 SGHRS and CDR2 YFSETQ. This CDR3 comprises 15 residues. Deletions cut 4 bases from V and 4 bases from J, with 17 bases between. The CDR3 is CASSPGRERGETQYF. The DNA of the CDR3 is TGCGCCAGCAGCCCCGGGCGGGAAAGAGGAGAGACCCAGTACTTC.

The chain has TRBV2 and TRBJ2-7; D unclear. Germline V gene lookup returns CDR1 SNHLY and CDR2 FYNNEI. The CDR3 spans 15 residues. With 4 bases removed from V and 0 bases from J, the gap between germline ends came to 13 bases. CDR3 DNA: TGTGCCAGCAGTGCGTCTCCGAGTGACTCCTACGAGCAGTACTTC. Translating it yields CASSASPSDSYEQYF.

Notes on this clone: One junction end disagrees with the germline gene, perhaps due to a read error. The same CDR3 can be traced to other DNA sequences in this sample. The chain carries TRBV27 and TRBJ1-1; the match to TRBD1 covers 8 bases. The germline V gene encodes CDR1 MNHEY and CDR2 SMNVEV (reference sequence). This CDR3 spans 16 amino acids. The CDR3 reads CASSPSTGDWNTEAFF. The DNA of the CDR3 is TGTGCCAGCAGTCCCTCGACAGGGGATTGGAACACTGAAGCCTTCTTT.

This clone was recorded only once. The chain has TRBV30 and TRBJ2-1; a possible D gene is TRBD2 (6 bases). The length of the CDR3 is 15 residues. In germline, CDR1 is GTSNPN, CDR2 SVGIG (reference sequence). The ends were cut back, 3 bases at V and 4 bases at J, with 16 bases in the middle. CDR3 residues: CAWRDAGLLYNEQFF. The DNA for the CDR3 is TGTGCCTGGAGGGATGCGGGACTCCTTTACAATGAGCAGTTCTTC.

The V gene is TRBV18, the J gene TRBJ1-4; D possibly corresponds to TRBD1 (6 bases). The CDR3 runs to 17 residues. The V gene's germline CDR1 is KGHSH and CDR2 LQKENI. The germline V and J ends were trimmed by 1 base and 13 bases, with 25 bases remaining between them. The CDR3 spells CASSPLQPAPRTVSLFF. The CDR3 DNA reads TGTGCCAGCTCACCACTACAACCCGCGCCCAGGACAGTGTCACTGTTTTTT.

The V gene is TRBV15, the J gene TRBJ2-5, with TRBD1 matching 8 bases. The J call is in doubt because the DNA end fits TRBJ2-7 better. There are 13 residues in the CDR3. The germline V gene has CDR1 LNHNV and CDR2 YYDKDF (reference sequence). CDR3 sequence (DNA): TGTGCCACCAGCACGGACAGGGCCTACGAGCAGTACTTC. Translation: CATSTDRAYEQYF.

The chain combines TRBV2 with TRBJ2-1; the match to TRBD2 covers 9 bases. Germline trimming cut 4 bases from V and 10 bases from J; bases unmatched to any gene: 11. From germline, CDR1 is SNHLY and CDR2 FYNNEI. The CDR3 covers 15 residues. The DNA for the CDR3 is TGTGCCAGCAGTGGTCGGGCGGGGGGGCCGGGGGAGCAGTTCTTC. Amino acid sequence: CASSGRAGGPGEQFF. The variable domain in full, with the rest retrieved from reference TRBV2 and TRBJ2-1, is EPEVTQTPSHQVTQMGQEVILRCVPISNHLYFYWYRQILGQKVEFLVSFYNNEISEKSEIFDDQFSVERPDGSNFTLKIRSTKLEDSAMYFCASSGRAGGPGEQFFGPGTRLTVL.

This clone was picked up a small number of times. The V call is TRBV19, the J call TRBJ1-5; D is possibly TRBD1 (5 bases). The CDR3 has 13 amino acids. The germline V gene encodes CDR1 LNHDA and CDR2 SQIVND (reference sequence). Trimming pared 6 bases from V and 5 bases from J, leaving 11 bases between. The CDR3 region has the DNA TGTGCCAGTAGAGACCAAGGGGATCAGCCCCAGCATTTT. This gives the protein CASRDQGDQPQHF.

This sequence joins TRBV28 and TRBJ2-1; 11 bases fit TRBD1. The J segment lost 6 bases and the V segment lost 4 bases, leaving 5 bases of the junction unmatched. Germline V CDR1 and CDR2: MDHEN, SYDVKM. The CDR3 sequence is 15 residues long. The CDR3 DNA follows: TGTGCCAGCAGTTCCCAGGGACAGGGGGTCAATGAGCAGTTCTTC. This encodes CASSSQGQGVNEQFF.

The V gene is TRBV7-9, the J gene TRBJ1-2, with TRBD1 matching 7 bases. The J segment lost 2 bases and the V segment lost 5 bases, leaving 5 bases of the junction unmatched. The CDR3 runs to 14 residues. Germline V gives CDR1 SEHNR, CDR2 FQNEAQ (reference sequence). Here the CDR3 DNA reads TGTGCCAGCAGCAGCATACAGGGGAACTATGGCTACACCTTC. The encoded protein is CASSSIQGNYGYTF.

This chain connects TRBV28 to TRBJ1-5; D remains unclear. V was trimmed by 4 bases and J by 2 bases, leaving 15 bases between them. The CDR3 loop spans 16 amino acids. CDR1 and CDR2 (germline): MDHEN, SYDVKM. The CDR3 sequence: CASSWEGRGGNQPQHF. The CDR3 coding sequence is TGTGCCAGCAGTTGGGAGGGTCGGGGTGGCAATCAGCCCCAGCATTTT.

The chain links TRBV18 to TRBJ2-2; tentative D call: TRBD1 (5 bases). V was pared by 1 base and J by 6 bases, with 15 bases between. CDR3 length equals 16 residues. Germline CDR1 and CDR2: KGHSH and LQKENI. This chain's CDR3 is CASSPQSAGLPGELFF. CDR3 in DNA: TGTGCCAGCTCACCACAGTCGGCAGGGTTACCCGGGGAGCTGTTTTTT.

This rearrangement joins TRBV4-3 to TRBJ2-1; 9 bases fit TRBD1. The CDR3 is 19 residues long. Looked up from germline, CDR1 is LGHNA and CDR2 is YSLEER. After removal of 0 bases from V and 3 bases from J, the junction contained 12 bases not matched to a gene. CDR3 DNA: TGCGCCAGCAGCCAAGATCCCTCTCCCGGGACAGGGTTCTACAATGAGCAGTTCTTC. This sequence encodes CASSQDPSPGTGFYNEQFF.

This clone has just one count. The sample contains more than one DNA sequence encoding this CDR3. This chain connects TRBV6-1 to TRBJ1-5; no reliable D call. This CDR3 contains 14 residues. Germline V gene data show CDR1 as MNHNS and CDR2 as SASEGT. V was cut by 5 bases and J by 7 bases, with 15 bases left in between. CDR3 in DNA: TGTGCCAGCAGTCAGCACCCGAGGCACCAGCCCCAGCATTTT. This codes for CASSQHPRHQPQHF.

The chain carries TRBV7-9 and TRBJ2-1, with D perhaps matching TRBD1 (5 bases). CDR1 and CDR2 from the germline V gene are SEHNR and FQNEAQ (reference sequence). V shed 2 bases and J shed 8 bases, with 7 bases lying between them. CDR3 length equals 12 residues. The CDR3 coding sequence is TGTGCCAGCAGCTTACAGGGCCATGAGCAGTTCTTC. It codes for CASSLQGHEQFF.